The present T cell receptor beta chain was sequenced within a study of blood T cell repertoires in COVID-19. With 7 bases clipped from V and 8 bases from J, the junction kept 4 bases outside the gene matches. The CDR3 spans 14 residues. Germline CDR1 SGHRS, CDR2 YFSETQ. TCRdb keeps only in-frame clones here, not all; method: immunoSEQ multiplex PCR. The sample has just over 250,000 clones, approximately 88% seen once. V usage is TRBV5-1 and J usage is TRBJ2-1, with 15 bases fitting TRBD2. This TCR derives from a woman between 65 and 79 years old with COVID-19, enrolled during active disease. Sequenced: peripheral blood. The CDR3 is CASGTSGRIYEQFF. DNA for the CDR3: TGCGCCAGCGGGACTAGCGGGAGGATCTATGAGCAGTTCTTC.